These 32 T cell receptor beta chains came from one sample sequenced in a study of coeliac disease. Clones were sequenced by immunoSEQ multiplex PCR, and TCRdb holds only the in-frame ones, with some missing. This sample has about 3,300 clones; 40% to 60% occur once, and the top ten carry around 10%. The sequenced sample was intraepithelial lymphocytes from the gut. These receptors were obtained from a woman aged 70-85 years with celiac disease.

The rearrangement joins TRBV4-3 to TRBJ2-1; D is undetermined. V lost 0 bases and J lost 9, with 6 bases in between. Germline CDR1 reads LGHNA; CDR2 reads YSLEER. CDR3 size: 12 residues. CDR3: CASSQDSAEQFF. In nucleotides, the CDR3 is TGCGCCAGCAGCCAAGATAGTGCTGAGCAGTTCTTC.

The CDR3 region is CASSLKLITDRANSYGYTF. CDR3 bases: TGTGCCAGCAGCTTAAAACTAATTACCGACAGGGCAAACTCCTATGGCTACACCTTC. The chain has TRBV7-4 and TRBJ1-2, with 7 bases that match TRBD1. Germline CDR1 SGHVT, CDR2 SQSDAQ. The CDR3 has 19 amino acids. Trimming removed 2 bases from V and 4 bases from J; junction bases left unmatched: 19.

This clone turned up a few times. The chain carries TRBV7-9 and TRBJ2-1; D not certain. There are 11 residues in the CDR3. Trimming cost V 6 bases and J 9 bases, with 9 bases left between them. CDR1 is SEHNR and CDR2 is FQNEAQ in the germline V gene (reference sequence). Here the CDR3 reads CASSFLSEQFF. DNA of the CDR3: TGTGCCAGCAGTTTTCTTAGTGAGCAGTTCTTC.

This clone was detected only once. V and J are TRBV10-1 and TRBJ2-6, with 7 nucleotides matching TRBD1. The CDR3 extends over 18 amino acids. Germline V gene lookup returns CDR1 WNHNN and CDR2 SYGVQD (reference sequence). The trim removed 7 bases at V and 0 bases at J, leaving 12 bases unmatched. CDR3 protein: CASKGTDRILSGANVLTF. The CDR3 DNA is TGCGCCAGCAAGGGAACGGACAGGATCCTCTCTGGGGCCAACGTCCTGACTTTC.

The chain carries TRBV5-4 and TRBJ2-3; D possibly corresponds to TRBD2 (5 bases). Germline V lookup: CDR1 SGHNT, CDR2 YYREEE (reference sequence). This CDR3 is 16 amino acids long. Trimming took off 0 bases at V and 9 bases at J, with 20 bases between the two ends. The CDR3 DNA reads as TGTGCCAGCAGCTTGGATGGGTTGACTACAACTCCCACGCAGTATTTT. Its translation: CASSLDGLTTTPTQYF. Drawing the rest from reference TRBV5-4 and TRBJ2-3, the complete variable domain is ETGVTQSPTHLIKTRGQQVTLRCSSQSGHNTVSWYQQALGQGPQFIFQYYREEENGRGNFPPRFSGLQFPNYSSELNVNALELDDSALYLCASSLDGLTTTPTQYFGPGTRLTVL.

The rearrangement links TRBV18 to TRBJ1-2, with 9 positions matching TRBD1. V dropped 11 bases and J dropped 4; count of bases not matched to a gene: 14. This CDR3 is built from 15 residues. The germline CDR1 and CDR2 sequences are KGHSH and LQKENI. This CDR3 reads CAQPPWDRVTYGYTF. DNA of the CDR3: TGTGCCCAACCCCCCTGGGACAGGGTAACCTATGGCTACACCTTC.

Only a few counts were recorded for this clone. As DNA, the CDR3 is TGCGCCAGCAGCTCGACATCCCTTCAGGAGCAGTACTTC. Its translation is CASSSTSLQEQYF. The rearrangement uses TRBV5-1 and TRBJ2-7; the D is unclear. The CDR3 is made up of 13 amino acids. CDR1 SGHRS and CDR2 YFSETQ come from the germline V gene. V was shortened by 3 bases and J by 7 bases, with 14 bases between the two germline ends.

The V and J genes are TRBV7-6 and TRBJ1-1; D gene unclear. This CDR3 contains 16 residues. The V and J ends lost 1 base and 2 bases respectively, with 14 bases between them. Germline CDR1 reads SGHVS; CDR2 reads FNYEAQ. The CDR3 reads CASSLDPSETNTEAFF. For the CDR3, the DNA is TGTGCCAGCAGCTTAGATCCCTCTGAGACTAACACTGAAGCTTTCTTT.

This sequence joins TRBV18 and TRBJ2-5; 7 nucleotides agree with TRBD1. The length of the CDR3 is 13 residues. Germline V gives CDR1 KGHSH, CDR2 LQKENI. V was pared by 6 bases and J by 3 bases, with 4 bases of the junction left unmatched. The CDR3 loop is CASSQGTEETQYF. Here the CDR3 DNA reads TGTGCCAGCTCCCAAGGGACAGAAGAGACCCAGTACTTC.

Judged by abundance, this clone is medium-sized. The V call is TRBV10-2, the J call TRBJ1-1; D possibly corresponds to TRBD1 (5 bases). Germline CDR1 reads WSHSY; CDR2 reads SAAADI. The CDR3 is 13 residues long. Deletions cut 6 bases from V and 10 bases from J, with 18 bases between. The CDR3: CASRTLGPLSAFF. DNA for the CDR3: TGCGCCAGCAGAACGCTGGGGCCCCTGTCAGCTTTCTTT.

The chain recombines TRBV9 with TRBJ2-5; 10 positions agree with TRBD2. This CDR3 has 14 amino acids. J was trimmed by 4 bases and V by 1 base; bases with no gene match: 1. Germline V gives CDR1 SGDLS, CDR2 YYNGEE. CDR3 DNA: TGTGCCAGCAGCGTACCTAGCGGGGGAGAGACCCAGTACTTC. Protein: CASSVPSGGETQYF.

The sample holds a few counts of this clone. The chain employs TRBV6-5 and TRBJ1-5; D remains ambiguous. The CDR3 spans 14 residues. CDR1 and CDR2 from the germline V gene are MNHEY and SVGAGI. The ends were cut back, 0 bases at V and 3 bases at J, with 6 bases in the middle. Written as DNA, the CDR3 is TGTGCCAGCAGTTACTCGACACTCAATCAGCCCCAGCATTTT. Its protein is CASSYSTLNQPQHF.

This clone was detected a few times. V is TRBV5-6 and J is TRBJ2-7; D is unresolved. The CDR3 is 16 residues long. V lost 4 bases and J lost 1, with 18 bases in between. The germline V gene encodes CDR1 SGHDT and CDR2 YYEEEE. The CDR3 DNA reads TGTGCCAGCAGCGCGGTGTTTCTTGGCGGTTCCTACGAGCAGTACTTC. This encodes CASSAVFLGGSYEQYF.

The genes are TRBV9 and TRBJ2-1, with D unclear. Looked up from germline, CDR1 is SGDLS and CDR2 is YYNGEE. The CDR3 consists of 13 residues. With 3 bases removed from V and 5 bases from J, the gap between germline ends came to 9 bases. The CDR3 bases are TGTGCCAGCAGCGCCCTAGATCACAATGAGCAGTTCTTC. It translates to CASSALDHNEQFF.

Turning to this clone: Distinct nucleotide sequences in the sample also encode this CDR3. This chain joins TRBV7-2 and TRBJ2-5, with TRBD2 as a possible D gene (5 bases). Germline V lookup: CDR1 SGHTA, CDR2 FQGNSA. V lost 5 bases to trimming and J lost 3 bases, with 10 bases between them. This CDR3 region has 13 residues. CDR3 sequence (DNA): TGTGCCAGCAGCCGGGGTGGGGAAGAGACCCAGTACTTC. Translating it yields CASSRGGEETQYF.

This clone appeared a single time. The chain combines TRBV25-1 with TRBJ1-6, with D maybe TRBD1 (5 bases). V was trimmed by 2 bases and J by 3 bases, leaving 8 bases between them. The CDR3 runs 15 residues. CDR1 MGHDK and CDR2 SYGVNS come from the germline V gene. The CDR3: CASSERQLYNSPLHF. The CDR3 DNA reads TGTGCCAGCAGTGAACGACAGCTCTATAATTCACCCCTCCACTTT.

There are a few counts of this clone. The junction departs from the called germline gene at one end, perhaps through a read error. This chain joins TRBV5-4 and TRBJ2-7, with 11 bases aligning to TRBD2. Germline V gene data show CDR1 as SGHNT and CDR2 as YYREEE (reference sequence). CDR3 length: 17 residues. This CDR3 reads CASSQGPRLAGPYEQYF. The CDR3 nucleotides read TGCGCCAGCAGCCAAGGGCCCCGACTAGCGGGACCATACGAGCAGTACTTC.

The CDR3 here is CASSIGAASYEQYF. CDR3 in DNA: TGTGCCAGTAGTATTGGGGCGGCTTCCTACGAGCAGTACTTC. The chain recombines TRBV19 with TRBJ2-7, with D tentatively TRBD1 (5 bases). Germline CDR1 is LNHDA and CDR2 is SQIVND (reference sequence). V lost 3 bases and J 1 base, leaving 10 bases between the germline ends. This CDR3 is 14 amino acids long. The full variable domain, its missing parts supplied by reference TRBV19 and TRBJ2-7, is DGGITQSPKYLFRKEGQNVTLSCEQNLNHDAMYWYRQDPGQGLRLIYYSQIVNDFQKGDIAEGYSVSREKKESFPLTVTSAQKNPTAFYLCASSIGAASYEQYFGPGTRLTVT.

V usage is TRBV28 and J usage is TRBJ2-7; 9 bases agree with TRBD2. The germline V gene has CDR1 MDHEN and CDR2 SYDVKM. The length of the CDR3 is 17 residues. Trimming removed 3 bases from V and 4 bases from J; junction bases left unmatched: 13. The chain's CDR3 is CASSFVWGGGARYEQYF. The CDR3 DNA follows: TGTGCCAGCAGTTTTGTATGGGGCGGGGGGGCCAGGTACGAGCAGTACTTC.

This chain joins TRBV19 and TRBJ2-3; D remains unclear. From germline, CDR1 is LNHDA and CDR2 SQIVND (reference sequence). V was clipped by 2 bases and J by 2 bases, with 8 bases between them. The CDR3 covers 14 residues. The CDR3 is CASSIMLYTDTQYF. CDR3 in DNA: TGTGCCAGTAGTATAATGCTCTACACAGATACGCAGTATTTT.

The chain combines TRBV19 with TRBJ2-2; TRBD1 matches at 8 bases. Germline V CDR1 and CDR2: LNHDA, SQIVND (reference sequence). This CDR3 contains 16 residues. The V gene end was trimmed by 7 bases and the J gene end by 2 bases; junction bases not matched to a gene: 9. In nucleotides, the CDR3 is TGTGCCAGTATGGACAGGGCCTCCCAAAACACCGGGGAGCTGTTTTTT. Translated: CASMDRASQNTGELFF.

V is TRBV30 and J is TRBJ2-5; no definite D call. Per germline, CDR1 GTSNPN and CDR2 SVGIG (reference sequence). The V end was cut by 4 bases, the J end by 5 bases, with 11 bases between. The CDR3 is 12 amino acids. As DNA, the CDR3 is TGTGCCTGGAATCGGATGAGGGAGACCCAGTACTTC. It translates to CAWNRMRETQYF.

The rearrangement uses TRBV9 and TRBJ1-1; TRBD1 aligns across 7 bases. The CDR3 is 13 amino acids. The V segment lost 1 base and the J segment 3 bases; nucleotides outside the gene matches: 0. Germline V lookup: CDR1 SGDLS, CDR2 YYNGEE. The CDR3 DNA sequence: TGTGCCAGCAGCGTACAGGGGGACACTGAAGCTTTCTTT. Translated: CASSVQGDTEAFF.

The chain recombines TRBV28 with TRBJ2-1, with D perhaps TRBD2 (5 bases). The ends were cut back, 5 bases at V and 1 base at J, with 15 bases in the middle. Germline V gene data show CDR1 as MDHEN and CDR2 as SYDVKM. The CDR3 is 16 amino acids. The CDR3 sequence is CASSPRRLLSYNEQFF. Written as DNA, the CDR3 is TGTGCCAGCAGTCCCAGGAGGTTACTTTCCTACAATGAGCAGTTCTTC. The whole variable domain, filled in from reference TRBV28 and TRBJ2-1, reads DVKVTQSSRYLVKRTGEKVFLECVQDMDHENMFWYRQDPGLGLRLIYFSYDVKMKEKGDIPEGYSVSREKKERFSLILESASTNQTSMYLCASSPRRLLSYNEQFFGPGTRLTVL.

By proportion, this clone is large. This chain connects TRBV5-6 to TRBJ1-1; perhaps TRBD1 as D (5 bases). Trimming stripped 5 bases from V and 0 bases from J, with 14 bases between. CDR3 length: 15 amino acids. Germline CDR1 reads SGHDT; CDR2 reads YYEEEE. CDR3 loop: CASSYPGTLNTEAFF. The CDR3 DNA is TGTGCCAGCAGTTACCCGGGGACTTTGAACACTGAAGCTTTCTTT.

The gene calls are TRBV5-6 and TRBJ1-2; TRBD1 agrees at 7 bases. The junction had 5 bases not matched to a gene; V was cut back by 4 bases and J by 2 bases. CDR1 is SGHDT, CDR2 YYEEEE, per germline. The CDR3 length is 14 residues. CDR3 bases: TGTGCCAGCAGCGAGGGACAGAGAAACTATGGCTACACCTTC. This encodes CASSEGQRNYGYTF.

The rearrangement uses TRBV6-6 and TRBJ1-5, with D perhaps matching TRBD1 (5 bases). Between the trimmed V and J ends, which lost 6 bases and 4 bases, there was a span of 13 bases. Germline values: CDR1 MNHNY, CDR2 SVGAGI (reference sequence). This CDR3 has 14 amino acids. The CDR3: CASSPGLGNQPQHF. The DNA for the CDR3 is TGTGCCAGCAGCCCAGGGTTGGGAAATCAGCCCCAGCATTTT.

The V call is TRBV4-3, the J call TRBJ2-1; D possibly corresponds to TRBD2 (5 bases). The CDR3 has 15 amino acids. Germline V gene lookup returns CDR1 LGHNA and CDR2 YSLEER. V was pared by 2 bases and J by 7 bases, with 15 bases between. Here the CDR3 reads CASSQLYSTGNEQFF. The CDR3 bases are TGCGCCAGCAGCCAACTCTACTCGACGGGGAATGAGCAGTTCTTC.

This rearrangement joins TRBV27 to TRBJ2-5; TRBD2 agrees at 8 bases. The DNA matches TRBJ2-7 better at its end, which makes the J call doubtful. Germline loops: CDR1 MNHEY, CDR2 SMNVEV (reference sequence). The CDR3 is 16 amino acids. The CDR3 here is CATHGFSAGGSYEQYF. The CDR3 DNA is TGTGCCACCCACGGTTTTTCGGCGGGGGGTAGCTACGAGCAGTACTTC.

In this sample, this clone turned up a few times. V and J are TRBV10-3 and TRBJ2-1; possibly TRBD2 for D (5 bases). There are 13 residues in the CDR3. Germline CDR1 reads ENHRY; CDR2 reads SYGVKD. CDR3 loop: CATQAGAYNEQFF. CDR3 DNA sequence: TGTGCGACTCAGGCCGGGGCCTACAATGAGCAGTTCTTC.

J is TRBJ2-2 and V is TRBV28, with TRBD2 identical over 8 bases. The V gene's germline CDR1 is MDHEN and CDR2 SYDVKM. Trimming removed 2 bases from V and 4 bases from J; junction bases left unmatched: 6. This CDR3 comprises 16 residues. CDR3 residues: CASSLTAGVLTGELFF. In DNA form, the CDR3 reads TGTGCCAGCAGTTTAACAGCGGGGGTCCTCACCGGGGAGCTGTTTTTT.

By sample share, this clone is medium-sized (0.01 to 0.1%). This sample also contains other DNA sequences that code for the same CDR3. This chain links TRBV5-1 with TRBJ2-7; 7 bases are a match to TRBD1. The germline V gene encodes CDR1 SGHRS and CDR2 YFSETQ. The CDR3 spans 14 residues. The ends lost 0 bases at V and 2 bases at J; junction bases unmatched: 2. CDR3 sequence (DNA): TGCGCCAGCAGCTTGGGACAGGGAGCCTACGAGCAGTACTTC. This encodes CASSLGQGAYEQYF.